This T cell receptor beta chain emerged from a study of cytomegalovirus exposure and HLA in healthy donors. On the study more broadly: A later analysis reported the same platform for the roughly 120 validation repertoires and the roughly 670 first-cohort repertoires.

TCRdb's table, derived via immunoSEQ multiplex PCR, lists solely in-frame clones and lacks some. This sample carries around 150,000 clones, about 88% of them seen once, and the ten largest clones take 2% to 2.5%. About this clone: The target antigen is unknown.

Unmatched junction bases numbered 3, after V lost 0 bases and J lost 5 bases. The CDR3 runs to 15 residues. Germline CDR1 and CDR2: LGHNA and YSLEER. The donors were members of the validation cohort, which comprised approximately 120 subjects and was separate from the first cohort of around 700 subjects. Study results and limitations: The study listed 150 to 200 cytomegalovirus-associated TCR beta chains. Specificity of a few CMV-associated chains for CMV antigens was verified in vitro.

This receptor was taken from a woman aged 18-29 years in good health and CMV-seronegative. This chain joins TRBV4-3 and TRBJ1-1, with TRBD1 matching over 10 bases. The sample was PBMCs. The CDR3 region has the DNA TGCGCCAGCAGCCAAGAGTGGACAGGGGGAACTGAAGCTTTCTTT. It encodes CASSQEWTGGTEAFF.